The clone carrying this T cell receptor beta chain was counted once. What it binds is not known. Using immunoSEQ multiplex PCR, the repertoire was profiled, and TCRdb retains in-frame clones only, with some absent. Of fewer than 85,000 clones detected, roughly 87% appear once; the ten largest clones hold roughly 1.2%. The data derive from a study of T cell responses to AZD1222 COVID-19 vaccine. The germline CDR1 and CDR2 sequences are LGHNA and YSLEER. The CDR3 extends over 17 amino acids. The junction had 11 bases not matched to a gene; V was cut back by 0 bases and J by 5 bases. Findings of the study overall: Within unmutated variant regions lay the reported targets of nearly half of spike-specific TCRs. At 160-218 and 743-854, vaccine-associated CD4 TCRs were dominant, and they spanned spike.

The input for sequencing was peripheral blood, taken 28 days after the second AZD1222 dose. This TCR was sampled from an adult who received the AZD1222 COVID-19 vaccine. The chain uses TRBV4-3 and TRBJ2-3; 7 bases fit TRBD2. The CDR3 bases are TGCGCCAGCAGCCAAGATTTAGTGGGAGGGCCGATAGATACGCAGTATTTT. This codes for CASSQDLVGGPIDTQYF.